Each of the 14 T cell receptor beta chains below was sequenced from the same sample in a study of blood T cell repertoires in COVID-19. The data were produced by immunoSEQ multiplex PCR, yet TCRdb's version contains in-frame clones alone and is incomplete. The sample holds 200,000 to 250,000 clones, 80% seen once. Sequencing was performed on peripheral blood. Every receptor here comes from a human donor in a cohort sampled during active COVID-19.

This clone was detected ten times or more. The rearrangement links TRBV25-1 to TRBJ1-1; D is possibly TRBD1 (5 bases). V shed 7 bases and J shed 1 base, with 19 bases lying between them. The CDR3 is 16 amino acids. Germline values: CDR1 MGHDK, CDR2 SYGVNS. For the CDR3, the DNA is TGTGCCAGCAAGGAGTCCAGGGCCCAGAGGAACACTGAAGCTTTCTTT. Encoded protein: CASKESRAQRNTEAFF.

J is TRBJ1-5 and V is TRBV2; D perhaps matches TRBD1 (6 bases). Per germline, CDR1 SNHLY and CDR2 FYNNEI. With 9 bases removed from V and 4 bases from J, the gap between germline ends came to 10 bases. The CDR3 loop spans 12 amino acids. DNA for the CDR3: TGTGCCAGTAACAGGGTTAATCAGCCCCAGCATTTT. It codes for CASNRVNQPQHF.

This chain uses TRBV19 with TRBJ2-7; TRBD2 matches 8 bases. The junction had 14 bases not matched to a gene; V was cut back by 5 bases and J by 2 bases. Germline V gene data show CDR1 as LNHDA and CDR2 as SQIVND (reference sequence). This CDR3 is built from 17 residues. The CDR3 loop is CASSWSGGTHPPYEQYF. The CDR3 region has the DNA TGTGCCAGTAGTTGGAGCGGGGGCACCCACCCCCCCTACGAGCAGTACTTC.

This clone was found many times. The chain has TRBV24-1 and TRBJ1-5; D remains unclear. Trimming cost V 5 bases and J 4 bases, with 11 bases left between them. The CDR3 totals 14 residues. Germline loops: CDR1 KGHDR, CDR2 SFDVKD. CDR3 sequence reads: CATSAYGENQPQHF. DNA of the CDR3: TGTGCCACCAGTGCCTATGGGGAGAATCAGCCCCAGCATTTT.

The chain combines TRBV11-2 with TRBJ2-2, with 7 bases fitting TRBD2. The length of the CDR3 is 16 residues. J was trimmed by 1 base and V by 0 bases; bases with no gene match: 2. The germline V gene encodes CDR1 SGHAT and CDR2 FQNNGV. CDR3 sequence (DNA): TGTGCCAGCAGCTTAGAGGCTAGCGGGAACACCGGGGAGCTGTTTTTT. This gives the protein CASSLEASGNTGELFF.

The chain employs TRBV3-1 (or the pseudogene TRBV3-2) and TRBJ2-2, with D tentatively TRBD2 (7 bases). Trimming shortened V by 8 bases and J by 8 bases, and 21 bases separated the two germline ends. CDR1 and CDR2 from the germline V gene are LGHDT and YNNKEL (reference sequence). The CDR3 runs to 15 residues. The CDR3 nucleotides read TGTGCCAGCTCTCCGGGACATGAACTAGCGGGGGAGCTGTTTTTT. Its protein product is CASSPGHELAGELFF.

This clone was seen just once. CDR3 sequence reads: CASSVIQGTSAGSFF. For the CDR3, the DNA is TGCGCCAGCAGCGTGATACAGGGGACCTCCGCGGGCTCGTTCTTC. The J gene is TRBJ2-1, the V gene TRBV5-1, with TRBD1 matching over 7 bases. The junction had 19 bases not matched to a gene; V was cut back by 4 bases and J by 15 bases. The CDR3 runs 15 residues. CDR1 SGHRS and CDR2 YFSETQ come from the germline V gene.

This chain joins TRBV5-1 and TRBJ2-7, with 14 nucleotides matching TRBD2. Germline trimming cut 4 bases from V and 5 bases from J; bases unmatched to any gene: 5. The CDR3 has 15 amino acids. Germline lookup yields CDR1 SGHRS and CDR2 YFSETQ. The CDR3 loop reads CASSPGTSGGHEQYF. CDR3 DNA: TGCGCCAGCAGCCCCGGGACTAGCGGGGGCCACGAGCAGTACTTC.

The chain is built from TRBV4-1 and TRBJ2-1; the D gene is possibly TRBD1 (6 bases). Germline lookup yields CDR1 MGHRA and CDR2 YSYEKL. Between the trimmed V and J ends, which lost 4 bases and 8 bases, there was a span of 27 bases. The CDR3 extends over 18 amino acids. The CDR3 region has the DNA TGCGCCAGCAGCCCAACTAGAGGTTTGGGCAGGGGCCGGGATGAGCAGTTCTTC. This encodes CASSPTRGLGRGRDEQFF.

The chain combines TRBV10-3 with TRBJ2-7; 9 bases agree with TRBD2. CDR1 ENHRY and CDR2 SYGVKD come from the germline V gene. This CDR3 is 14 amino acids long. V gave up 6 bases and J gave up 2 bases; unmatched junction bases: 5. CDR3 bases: TGTGCCATCAGGAGTAGCGGGAGCACCTACGAGCAGTACTTC. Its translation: CAIRSSGSTYEQYF.

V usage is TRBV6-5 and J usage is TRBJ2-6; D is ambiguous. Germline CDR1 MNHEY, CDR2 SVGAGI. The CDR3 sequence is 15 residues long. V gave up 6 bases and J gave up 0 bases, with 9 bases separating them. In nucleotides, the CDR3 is TGTGCCAGCAGCGCAACGGGCTCTGGGGCCAACGTCCTGACTTTC. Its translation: CASSATGSGANVLTF.

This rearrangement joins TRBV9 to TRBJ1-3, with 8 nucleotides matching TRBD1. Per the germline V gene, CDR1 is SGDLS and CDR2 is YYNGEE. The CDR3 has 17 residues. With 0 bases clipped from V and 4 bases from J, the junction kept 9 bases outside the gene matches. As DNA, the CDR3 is TGTGCCAGCAGCGTAGGGGCAGGGGGCGATTCGGGAAACACCATATATTTT. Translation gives CASSVGAGGDSGNTIYF. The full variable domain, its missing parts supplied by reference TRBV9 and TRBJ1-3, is DSGVTQTPKHLITATGQRVTLRCSPRSGDLSVYWYQQSLDQGLQFLIQYYNGEERAKGNILERFSAQQFPDLHSELNLSSLELGDSALYFCASSVGAGGDSGNTIYFGEGSWLTVV.

CDR3 DNA sequence: TGTGCCAGCAGCCGTAATTCCAACTATGGCTACACCTTC. Protein sequence: CASSRNSNYGYTF. The V call is TRBV6-6, the J call TRBJ1-2; D not resolved. V lost 6 bases and J 2 bases, leaving 10 bases between the germline ends. Germline V gene lookup returns CDR1 MNHNY and CDR2 SVGAGI (reference sequence). The CDR3 is 13 amino acids.

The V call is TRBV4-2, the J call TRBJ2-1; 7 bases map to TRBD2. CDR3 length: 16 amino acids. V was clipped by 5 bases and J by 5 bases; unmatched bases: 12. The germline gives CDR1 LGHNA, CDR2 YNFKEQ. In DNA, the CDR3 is TGTGCCAGCAGCGGGGGATTTACTAGCGCGAACAATGAGCAGTTCTTC. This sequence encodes CASSGGFTSANNEQFF.